This T cell receptor beta chain was sequenced in a study of cytomegalovirus exposure and HLA in healthy donors. The CDR3 loop spans 14 amino acids. The J segment lost 2 bases and the V segment lost 4 bases, leaving 1 base of the junction unmatched. Per germline, CDR1 SGHTA and CDR2 FQGNSA. The primer mix had 60 Vbeta and 13 Jbeta primers. Clones were read by immunoSEQ multiplex PCR, and TCRdb kept only the in-frame ones, dropping some. The sample includes 180,000 or so clones, less than 80% of them seen just once. The rearrangement joins TRBV7-2 to TRBJ1-4, with 7 bases aligning to TRBD1. Sequenced: PBMCs. This TCR derives from a man in his forties or fifties in good health and CMV-seronegative. CDR3 sequence: CASSSGGTNEKLFF. The CDR3 DNA follows: TGTGCCAGCAGCTCAGGGGGGACTAATGAAAAACTGTTTTTT.